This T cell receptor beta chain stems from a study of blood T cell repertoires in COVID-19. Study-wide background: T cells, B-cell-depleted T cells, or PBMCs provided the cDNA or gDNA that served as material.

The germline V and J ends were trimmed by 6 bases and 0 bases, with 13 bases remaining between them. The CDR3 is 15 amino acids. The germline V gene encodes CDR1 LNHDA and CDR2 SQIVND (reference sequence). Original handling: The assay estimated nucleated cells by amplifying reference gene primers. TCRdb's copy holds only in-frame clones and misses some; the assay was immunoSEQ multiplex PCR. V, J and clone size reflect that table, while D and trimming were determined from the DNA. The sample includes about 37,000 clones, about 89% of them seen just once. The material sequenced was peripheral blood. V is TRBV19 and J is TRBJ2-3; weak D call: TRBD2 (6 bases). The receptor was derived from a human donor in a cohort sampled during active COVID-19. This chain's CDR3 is CASRDGDWSTDTQYF. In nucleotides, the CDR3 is TGTGCCAGTAGGGATGGGGACTGGAGCACAGATACGCAGTATTTT.